This T cell receptor (beta chain) derives from a study of neoadjuvant anti-PD-1 for oral cavity cancer. The CDR3 loop spans 16 amino acids. The V end was cut by 2 bases, the J end by 2 bases, with 12 bases between. Germline CDR1 is SGHAT and CDR2 is FQNNGV. This clone appeared a few times. Assay: immunoSEQ multiplex PCR; the TCRdb copy retains only in-frame clones and omits some. This table holds 9,500 to 15,000 clones, about two thirds found once. As to time point: after neoadjuvant nivolumab, at surgical resection. Sequenced here: PBMCs, sampled after nivolumab (anti-PD-1) treatment. The origin of this receptor is a person aged 40 to 85 with oral cavity squamous cell carcinoma. This chain joins TRBV11-2 and TRBJ2-2; D may be TRBD1 (6 bases). CDR3 in DNA: TGTGCCAGCAGCTTATACCTGGACAGAAACACCGGGGAGCTGTTTTTT. Its translation: CASSLYLDRNTGELFF. The full variable domain, completed using reference TRBV11-2 and TRBJ2-2, is EAGVAQSPRYKIIEKRQSVAFWCNPISGHATLYWYQQILGQGPKLLIQFQNNGVVDDSQLPKDRFSAERLKGVDSTLKIQPAKLEDSAVYLCASSLYLDRNTGELFFGEGSRLTVL.